This T cell receptor beta chain was documented in a study of monozygotic twins with inflammatory bowel disease. Study-level points and caveats: Whereas healthy co-twins had higher TCRbeta diversity (inverse Simpson), IBD patients had lower diversity.

Remarks on this clonotype: Its antigen is currently unknown.

Template switching appended UMIs that held a 6-nucleotide sample barcode. TCRdb reprocessed the 5' RACE reads and reports one entry per CDR3 protein, with no DNA. Its listing shows 150,000 to 200,000 distinct CDR3 sequences. Researchers collected roughly 2.3 ml of blood per donor. RNA in its total form was extracted from whole blood, and T cells were not sorted. The CDR3 is made up of 14 amino acids. Germline V lookup: CDR1 DFQATT, CDR2 SNEGSKA (reference sequence). The sequence was obtained from a human donor with ulcerative colitis or Crohn's disease, or a healthy co-twin of an affected twin (not recorded which). The rearrangement links TRBV20-1 to TRBJ2-3; there is no DNA to check the TCRdb D call of TRBD2. Sample: blood. The CDR3 loop is CSAWTSGGTDTQYF.